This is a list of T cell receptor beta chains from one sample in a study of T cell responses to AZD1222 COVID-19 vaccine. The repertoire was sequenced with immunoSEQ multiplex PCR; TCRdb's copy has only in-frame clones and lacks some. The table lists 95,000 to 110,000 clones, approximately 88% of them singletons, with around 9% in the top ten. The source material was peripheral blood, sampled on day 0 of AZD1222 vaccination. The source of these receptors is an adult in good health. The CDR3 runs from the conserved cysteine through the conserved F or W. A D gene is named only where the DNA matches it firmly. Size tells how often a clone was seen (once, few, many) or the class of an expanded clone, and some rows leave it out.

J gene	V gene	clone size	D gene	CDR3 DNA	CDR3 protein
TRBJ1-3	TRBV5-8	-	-	TGTGCCAGCAGCTTGCCGGGGCCAAGCGCCATATATTTT	CASSLPGPSAIYF
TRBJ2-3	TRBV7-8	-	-	TGTGCCAGCAGCCTAAGGCCCCTAAGGGCCACAGATACGCAGTATTTT	CASSLRPLRATDTQYF
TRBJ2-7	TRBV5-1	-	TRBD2	TGCGCCAGCAGCTTGCCTTCATTCCGGGGGGTCAGCTCCGAGCAGTACTTC	CASSLPSFRGVSSEQYF
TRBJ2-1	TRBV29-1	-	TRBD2	TGCAGCGTCGAACTAGCGGAGTCCTACAATGAGCAGTTCTTC	CSVELAESYNEQFF
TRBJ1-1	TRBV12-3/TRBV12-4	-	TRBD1	TGTGCCAGCACCAGGACAGGGCTCGAAGCTTTCTTT	CASTRTGLEAFF
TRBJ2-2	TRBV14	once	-	TGTGCCAGCAGCCATCTCCGACCTATGAACACCGGGGAGCTGTTTTTT	CASSHLRPMNTGELFF
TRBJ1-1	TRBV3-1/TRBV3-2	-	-	TGTGCCAGCAGCCTCCGGCTGATAGCTTTCTTT	CASSLRLIAFF
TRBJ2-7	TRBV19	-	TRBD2	TGTGCCAGTAGTACCTTCCGAGGGGGACTAGCGGACTACGAGCAGTACTTC	CASSTFRGGLADYEQYF
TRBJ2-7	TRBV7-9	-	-	TGTGCCAGCGGGATCCTCCGCAGACAAGGGGATGAGCAGTACTTC	CASGILRRQGDEQYF
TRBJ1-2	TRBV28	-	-	TGTGCCAGCAGAATACAGGGATCGGGAAACTATGGCTACACCTTC	CASRIQGSGNYGYTF
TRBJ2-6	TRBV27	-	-	TGTGCCAGCAGTTTAAAAGGGGCCAACGTCCTGACTTTC	CASSLKGANVLTF
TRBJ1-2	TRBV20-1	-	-	TGCAGTGCTAGAGGGGGCGGCTACACCTTC	CSARGGGYTF
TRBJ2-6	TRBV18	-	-	TGTGCCAGCTCACCAGATGCCTCGCTCGTGGCCAACGTCCTGACTTTC	CASSPDASLVANVLTF
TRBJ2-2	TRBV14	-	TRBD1	TGTGCCAGCAGCCAAGATCGGGCAGGGGGCACCGGGGAGCTGTTTTTT	CASSQDRAGGTGELFF
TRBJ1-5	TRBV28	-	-	TGTGCCAGCAGCGTCGAAAGTAGCCATCAGCCCCAGCATTTT	CASSVESSHQPQHF
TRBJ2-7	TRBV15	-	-	TGTGCCACCAGCGGAGAAAAGGGCTCCTACGAGCAGTACTTC	CATSGEKGSYEQYF
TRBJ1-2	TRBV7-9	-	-	TGTGCCAGCAGCTTAGTAGGACAGATTACTAACTATGGCTACACCTTC	CASSLVGQITNYGYTF
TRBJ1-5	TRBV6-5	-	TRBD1	TGTGCCAGCAGTTACTCGAATTCAGGGGGACGGCCCCAGCATTTT	CASSYSNSGGRPQHF
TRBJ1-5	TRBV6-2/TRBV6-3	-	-	TGTGCCAGCAGTGTTGAACTAAATCAGCCCCAGCATTTT	CASSVELNQPQHF
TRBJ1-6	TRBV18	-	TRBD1	TGTGCCAGCTCACCAGGGACAGCGCTCTCCTATAATTCACCCCTCCACTTT	CASSPGTALSYNSPLHF